A selection of T cell receptor beta chains follows, all from one sample in a study of somatic mutations in cytotoxic T cells in rheumatoid arthritis. Profiling relied on immunoSEQ multiplex PCR, and the TCRdb table lists in-frame clones only, not all of them. The sample has some 25,000 clones, roughly 80% seen once. Sequences were obtained from CD8+ T cells sorted from blood. The receptors derive from a middle-aged man in good health. CDR3s include the opening cysteine and the closing phenylalanine or tryptophan. The order of the fields is D gene, J gene, V gene, clone size, CDR3 DNA, CDR3 protein. A D gene is named only where the DNA matches it firmly. Clone size is stated in some rows and not others, as once, few, many or a class when expanded.

TRBD2	TRBJ2-1	TRBV7-9	.	TGTGCCAGCAGCCCTCCGGGACTAGCCTACAATGAGCAGTTCTTC	CASSPPGLAYNEQFF
TRBD2	TRBJ2-7	TRBV5-5	few	TGTGCCAGCAGCTTCGGACTAGCTCGGATCGAGCAGTACTTC	CASSFGLARIEQYF
.	TRBJ2-7	TRBV10-3	few	TGTGCCATCAGACGGGACGCAGACTACGAGCAGTACTTC	CAIRRDADYEQYF
.	TRBJ2-1	TRBV6-4	once	TGTGCCAGCAGTGACGGGGCTAGCCTCGATTACAATGAGCAGTTCTTC	CASSDGASLDYNEQFF
TRBD1	TRBJ2-5	TRBV29-1	.	TGCAGCGTAGACGGACAGGGGAGAGACCAAGAGACCCAGTACTTC	CSVDGQGRDQETQYF
TRBD1	TRBJ1-6	TRBV6-1	.	TGTGCCAGCAGTGGGGAGGGGGCTTCATATTCACCCCTCCACTTT	CASSGEGASYSPLHF
TRBD1	TRBJ2-2	TRBV27	.	TGTGCCAGCAGCGACAGGGTAAACACCGGGGAGCTGTTTTTT	CASSDRVNTGELFF
TRBD2	TRBJ2-5	TRBV4-1	.	TGCGCCAGCAGCCAGAGGACTAGTCGGGAAGAGACCCAGTACTTC	CASSQRTSREETQYF
TRBD1	TRBJ2-7	TRBV30	once	TGTGCCTGGAGCCCCGGGACAGGGGACTACGAGCAGTACTTC	CAWSPGTGDYEQYF
TRBD1	TRBJ2-1	TRBV27	.	TGTGCCAGCAGCCCAGGGACAGGAGGGAATGAGCAGTTCTTC	CASSPGTGGNEQFF
.	TRBJ2-1	TRBV6-6	.	TGTGCCAGCAGTTATGAGGGGCGGTCGTCCTACAATGAGCAGTTCTTC	CASSYEGRSSYNEQFF
.	TRBJ2-7	TRBV7-9	.	TGTGCCAGCAGCTTAGGGGGCGACGAGCAGTACTTC	CASSLGGDEQYF
.	TRBJ2-1	TRBV6-6	.	TGTGCCAGCAGTTCAATAGGACTCCAGGATGAGCAGTTCTTC	CASSSIGLQDEQFF
.	TRBJ1-1	TRBV7-6	once	TGTGCCAGCAGCTCCCGAACCTTGACAGGGAACACTGAAGCTTTCTTT	CASSSRTLTGNTEAFF
.	TRBJ2-7	TRBV10-2	once	TGCGCCAGCAAGGAGGGTAGCGGACTCACTTACTACGAGCAGTACTTC	CASKEGSGLTYYEQYF
.	TRBJ2-7	TRBV4-1	few	TGCGCCAGCAGCCTCGACCTCGCTGCTTGGGAGCAGTACTTC	CASSLDLAAWEQYF
TRBD1	TRBJ2-7	TRBV5-6	few	TGTGCCAGCAGCTGGGGACAGGGACTCTCCTACGAGCAGTACTTC	CASSWGQGLSYEQYF
TRBD1	TRBJ2-3	TRBV7-8	.	TGTGCCAGCAGCCCTCCGACAGGGGAACCTAGCACAGATACGCAGTATTTT	CASSPPTGEPSTDTQYF
.	TRBJ1-2	TRBV6-5	.	TGTGCCAGCAGTTTACTCATGGGCCAGTATGGCTACACCTTC	CASSLLMGQYGYTF
TRBD1	TRBJ1-1	TRBV10-1	.	TGCGCCACCCGGGACAGGGGGAGTGAAGCTTTCTTT	CATRDRGSEAFF
TRBD1	TRBJ2-7	TRBV5-1	.	TGCGCCAGCAGCTTTCGAGGACAGGGTAGATCCTACGAGCAGTACTTC	CASSFRGQGRSYEQYF
TRBD2	TRBJ2-1	TRBV7-7	.	TGTGCCAGCAGCCCTTGGATAGCGGGAGGTTACAATGAGCAGTTCTTC	CASSPWIAGGYNEQFF
TRBD2	TRBJ2-7	TRBV30	.	TGTGCCTGGAGTGTAACTAGCGGGAGATTCTACGAGCAGTACTTC	CAWSVTSGRFYEQYF
.	TRBJ2-7	TRBV5-5	once	TGTGCCAGCAGGGATTCCTACGAGCAGTACTTC	CASRDSYEQYF
TRBD1	TRBJ2-7	TRBV2	.	TGTGCCAGCAGTGAGTTCTGGACAGGGGGCTACGAGCAGTACTTC	CASSEFWTGGYEQYF
.	TRBJ1-5	TRBV19	once	TGTGCCAGTAGTATCTGGCCAGGGGATTGGAATCAGCCCCAGCATTTT	CASSIWPGDWNQPQHF
TRBD1	TRBJ1-5	TRBV7-2	.	TGTGCCAGCAGCCTAAACAGGGGGCGCGGAGATCAGCCCCAGCATTTT	CASSLNRGRGDQPQHF
.	TRBJ2-1	TRBV7-9	once	TGTGCCAGCAGCTTATTTGGAAACAATGAGCAGTTCTTC	CASSLFGNNEQFF
.	TRBJ2-3	TRBV5-6	.	TGTGCCAGCAGCTTGAGTGTAGATACGCAGTATTTT	CASSLSVDTQYF
.	TRBJ2-7	TRBV10-2	.	TGCGCCAGCAGCCCCGGGACTCACGAGCAGTACTTC	CASSPGTHEQYF
.	TRBJ1-3	TRBV27	once	TGTGCCAGCAGTTTATCACGCAACTCTGGAAACACCATATATTTT	CASSLSRNSGNTIYF
.	TRBJ2-3	TRBV20-1	once	TGCAGTGCCTTGGTGGGTGTCACGCAGTATTTT	CSALVGVTQYF
TRBD1	TRBJ2-3	TRBV7-8	.	TGTGCCAGCAGCCCAGACAGGGCAGTAAGAGATACGCAGTATTTT	CASSPDRAVRDTQYF
.	TRBJ2-2	TRBV6-4	once	TGTGCCAGCAGTGACAGGGCCACCGGGGAGCTGTTTTTT	CASSDRATGELFF
.	TRBJ2-5	TRBV9	.	TGTGCCAGCAGCGTAGGATCAGGCGTAGAGACCCAGTACTTC	CASSVGSGVETQYF
.	TRBJ2-1	TRBV7-9	.	TGTGCCAGCAGCTCCGTTTACAATGAGCAGTTCTTC	CASSSVYNEQFF
.	TRBJ1-2	TRBV11-2	.	TGTGCCAGCAGCCCCAGGGGAGTGGACCGGGGCTACACCTTC	CASSPRGVDRGYTF
.	TRBJ2-1	TRBV7-9	.	TGTGCCAGCAGCTTAGCGGGCAGAAACTACAATGAGCAGTTCTTC	CASSLAGRNYNEQFF
.	TRBJ2-5	TRBV4-2	.	TGTGCCAGCAGCCAAGATGGACGGGGTTCCCCAGAGACCCAGTACTTC	CASSQDGRGSPETQYF
.	TRBJ2-7	TRBV11-2	.	TGTGCCAGCAGCCCAGGGATTTCCTACGAGCAGTACTTC	CASSPGISYEQYF
TRBD1	TRBJ2-7	TRBV5-1	.	TGCGCCAGCAGCTTGCGAGGACAGGGATCGATCGAGCAGTACTTC	CASSLRGQGSIEQYF
.	TRBJ1-3	TRBV9	.	TGTGCCAGCAGCTTCACCCGGGAGGAGGGATTAGCTGGAAACACCATATATTTT	CASSFTREEGLAGNTIYF
.	TRBJ2-4	TRBV7-9	few	TGTGCCAGCATCTCAGCCAAAAACATTCAGTACTTC	CASISAKNIQYF
TRBD2	TRBJ2-1	TRBV2	.	TGTGCCAGCGGGACTAGCGGGAGTAGTGATGAGCAGTTCTTC	CASGTSGSSDEQFF
.	TRBJ1-1	TRBV28	.	TGTGCCAGCAGTCTACGAGGGAGGGGGGAAGCTTTCTTT	CASSLRGRGEAFF
.	TRBJ1-2	TRBV27	.	TGTGCCAGCAGTTTGGGGGGGGCGGGTGGCTACACCTTC	CASSLGGAGGYTF
TRBD1	TRBJ2-2	TRBV11-3	.	TGTGCCAGCAGCCCACGGACAGGGGGTCCCGGGGAGCTGTTTTTT	CASSPRTGGPGELFF
.	TRBJ2-3	TRBV27	.	TGTGCCACCCAGGGGAGTTGGGTTGATACGCAGTATTTT	CATQGSWVDTQYF
.	TRBJ1-3	TRBV7-6	.	TGTGCCAGCAGCGCCTGGGCCAGCACTGGAAACACCATATATTTT	CASSAWASTGNTIYF
.	TRBJ2-7	TRBV9	.	TGTGCCAGCAGCGTAGGCCCCCCGCGGGGTGGCGAGCAGTACTTC	CASSVGPPRGGEQYF
.	TRBJ1-2	TRBV7-9	.	TGTGCCAGCAGCTATACTTCGGGTGGCTACACCTTC	CASSYTSGGYTF
.	TRBJ2-7	TRBV5-1	.	TGCGCCAGCAGCTATGGACAGTACGAGCAGTACTTC	CASSYGQYEQYF
TRBD2	TRBJ2-7	TRBV10-3	.	TGTGCCATCAGTGAGTCAAGAGCCGGGACTAGCGGTTACATAGACTACGAGCAGTACTTC	CAISESRAGTSGYIDYEQYF
.	TRBJ2-1	TRBV7-8	.	TGTGCCAGCAGCTTACTAAGGGGGTTTTCCTACAATGAGCAGTTCTTC	CASSLLRGFSYNEQFF
TRBD2	TRBJ2-1	TRBV7-9	.	TGTGCCAGCAGCGCCCAGACCCGGGACTACTGGAGAGAGCAGTTCTTC	CASSAQTRDYWREQFF
TRBD2	TRBJ2-5	TRBV4-1	.	TGCGCCAGCAGCCAACTACAAGTACCCGGGAGGCTTCACCAAGAGACCCAGTACTTC	CASSQLQVPGRLHQETQYF
TRBD1	TRBJ2-1	TRBV4-1	.	TGCGCCAGCAGCAAGGGACAGGGGGCCTACAATGAGCAGTTCTTC	CASSKGQGAYNEQFF
.	TRBJ1-2	TRBV29-1	.	TGCAGCGCTGAGGACAACTATGGCTACACCTTC	CSAEDNYGYTF
.	TRBJ2-3	TRBV2	.	TGTGCCAGCACGGAGGGCCGGTTCACAGATACGCAGTATTTT	CASTEGRFTDTQYF